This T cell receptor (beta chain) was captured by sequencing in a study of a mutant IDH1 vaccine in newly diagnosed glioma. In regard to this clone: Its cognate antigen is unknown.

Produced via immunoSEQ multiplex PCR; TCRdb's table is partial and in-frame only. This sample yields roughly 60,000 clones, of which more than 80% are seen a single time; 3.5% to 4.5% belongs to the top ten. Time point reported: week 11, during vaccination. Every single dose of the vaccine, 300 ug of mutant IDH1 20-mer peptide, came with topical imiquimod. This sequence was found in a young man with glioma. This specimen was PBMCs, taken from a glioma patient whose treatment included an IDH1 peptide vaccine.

CDR3: CASSPGGQGDQPQHF. The CDR3 DNA reads TGTGCCAGCAGCCCAGGCGGGCAGGGCGATCAGCCCCAGCATTTT. The chain uses TRBV7-2 and TRBJ1-5; tentatively, D is TRBD1 (5 bases). CDR1 is SGHTA, CDR2 FQGNSA, per germline. CDR3 length: 15 amino acids. The V end lost 5 bases, the J end lost 5 bases, and 16 bases lay between the germline ends.